The following is a T cell receptor beta chain sequence with its context. Its antigen is still unknown. These data are taken from a study of cytomegalovirus exposure and HLA in healthy donors. Overall study results and limits: Presence/absence analyses rested on an assumption that sequencing depth was roughly uniform across donors.

The length of the CDR3 is 16 residues. Trimming removed 5 bases from V and 10 bases from J; junction bases left unmatched: 14. Germline CDR1 MDHEN, CDR2 SYDVKM. Use of 60 Vbeta and 13 Jbeta primers characterized the PCR. Assay used: immunoSEQ multiplex PCR; TCRdb lists only in-frame clones, some missing. The sample has 84,000 or so clones; roughly 80% are singletons. The TCR originated in a boy between 10 and 17 years old in good health and CMV-seronegative. Sequenced material: PBMCs. The chain employs TRBV28 and TRBJ1-6, with 7 bases fitting TRBD1. As DNA, the CDR3 is TGTGCCAGCAGTCCTATCCGGGACAGCTCCTGGTCACCCCTCCACTTT. Translated: CASSPIRDSSWSPLHF.